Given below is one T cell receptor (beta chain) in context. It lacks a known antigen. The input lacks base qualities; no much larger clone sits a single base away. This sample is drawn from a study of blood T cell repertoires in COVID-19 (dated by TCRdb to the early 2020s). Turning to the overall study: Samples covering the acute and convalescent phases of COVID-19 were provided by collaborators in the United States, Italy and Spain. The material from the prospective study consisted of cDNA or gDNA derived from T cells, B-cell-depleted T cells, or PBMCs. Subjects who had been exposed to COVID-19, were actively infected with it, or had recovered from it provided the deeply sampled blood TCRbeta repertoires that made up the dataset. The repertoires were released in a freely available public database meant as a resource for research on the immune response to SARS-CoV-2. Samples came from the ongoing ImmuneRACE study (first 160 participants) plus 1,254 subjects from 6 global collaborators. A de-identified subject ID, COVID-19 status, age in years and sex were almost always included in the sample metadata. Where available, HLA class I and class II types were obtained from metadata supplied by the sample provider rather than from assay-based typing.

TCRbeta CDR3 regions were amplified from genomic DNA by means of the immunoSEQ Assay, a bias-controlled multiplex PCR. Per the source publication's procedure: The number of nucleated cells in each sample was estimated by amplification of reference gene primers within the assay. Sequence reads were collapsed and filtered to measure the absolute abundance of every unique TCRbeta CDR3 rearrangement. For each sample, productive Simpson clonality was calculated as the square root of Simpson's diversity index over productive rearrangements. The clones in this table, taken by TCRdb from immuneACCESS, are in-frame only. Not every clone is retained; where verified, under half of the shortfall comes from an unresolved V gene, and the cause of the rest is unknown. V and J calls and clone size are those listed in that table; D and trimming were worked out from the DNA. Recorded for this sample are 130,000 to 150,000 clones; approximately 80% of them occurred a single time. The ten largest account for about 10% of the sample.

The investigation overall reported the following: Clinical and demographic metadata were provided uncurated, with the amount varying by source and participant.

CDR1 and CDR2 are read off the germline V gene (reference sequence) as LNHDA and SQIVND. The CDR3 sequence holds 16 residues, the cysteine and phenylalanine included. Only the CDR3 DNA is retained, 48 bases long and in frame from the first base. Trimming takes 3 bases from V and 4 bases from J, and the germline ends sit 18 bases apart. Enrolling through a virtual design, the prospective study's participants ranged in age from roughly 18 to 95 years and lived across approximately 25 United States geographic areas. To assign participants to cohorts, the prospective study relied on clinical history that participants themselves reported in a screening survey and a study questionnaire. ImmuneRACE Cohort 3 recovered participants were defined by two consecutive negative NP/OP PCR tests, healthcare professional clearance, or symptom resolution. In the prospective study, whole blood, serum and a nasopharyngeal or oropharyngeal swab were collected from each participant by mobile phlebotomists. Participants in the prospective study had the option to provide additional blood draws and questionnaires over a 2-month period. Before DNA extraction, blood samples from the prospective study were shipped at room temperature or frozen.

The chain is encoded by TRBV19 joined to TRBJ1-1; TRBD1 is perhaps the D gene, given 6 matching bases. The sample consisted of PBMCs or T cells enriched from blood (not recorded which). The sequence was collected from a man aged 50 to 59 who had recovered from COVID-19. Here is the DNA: TGTGCCAGTAGTATGACGACACAGGGATGGGGCACTGAAGCTTTCTTT. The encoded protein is CASSMTTQGWGTEAFF.